This T cell receptor beta chain was observed in a study of CD8 T cells in ankylosing spondylitis. Findings and caveats of the study: Significant enrichment of disease-linked clones was reported in matched ankylosing spondylitis synovial fluid.

Each CDR3 protein gets one entry after TCRdb re-called the 5' RACE reads with MiXCR. The sample has fewer than 350,000 distinct CDR3 sequences, more than 9% seen once. Remarks on this clonotype: Its antigen remains unidentified. A much larger clone sits a single nucleotide away, making a read error possible.

The CDR3 covers 10 residues. The germline V gene has CDR1 DFQATT and CDR2 SNEGSKA (reference sequence). The V and J ends lost 2 bases and 9 bases respectively, with 7 bases between them. Sequenced sample: blood, either unsorted or a sorted T cell fraction (not recorded which). The sequence was obtained from a female donor with ankylosing spondylitis or in good health (not recorded which). V gene TRBV20-1 combines with J gene TRBJ2-5; no firm D call. CDR3 loop: CSARFEPQYF. The DNA of the CDR3 is TGCAGTGCTAGATTTGAGCCCCAGTACTTC.